This passage covers 8 T cell receptor beta chains from one sample sequenced in a study of blood T cell repertoires in COVID-19. Method: immunoSEQ multiplex PCR; TCRdb's copy keeps in-frame clones and lacks some. The sample lists about 83,000 clones; about 86% were seen once. The sequencing sample was made of peripheral blood. These TCRs come from a woman older than 75 in a cohort sampled during active or convalescent COVID-19.

This clone has a handful of counts. This chain connects TRBV2 to TRBJ2-7, with 10 bases matching TRBD1. This CDR3 is built from 12 residues. Germline loops: CDR1 SNHLY, CDR2 FYNNEI. Trimming cost V 10 bases and J 3 bases; bases outside gene matches: 3. The CDR3 bases are TGTGCCACGGGACAGGGGAACTACGAGCAGTACTTC. Translating gives CATGQGNYEQYF.

In this sample, this clone turned up a few times. The J gene is TRBJ1-2, the V gene TRBV19; D is possibly TRBD1 (6 bases). The CDR3 has 15 amino acids. Trimming stripped 2 bases from V and 0 bases from J, with 10 bases between. CDR1 is LNHDA and CDR2 is SQIVND in the germline V gene (reference sequence). This CDR3 is CASSIYGQTNYGYTF. CDR3 bases: TGTGCCAGTAGTATATATGGACAGACTAACTATGGCTACACCTTC.

The genes are TRBV7-3 and TRBJ2-2; weak D call: TRBD2 (7 bases). The V end was cut by 2 bases, the J end by 7 bases, with 14 bases between. Germline loops: CDR1 SGHTA, CDR2 FQGTGA. This CDR3 contains 15 residues. CDR3: CASSLSAGAFGELFF. The CDR3 coding sequence is TGTGCCAGCAGCTTATCTGCGGGGGCGTTCGGGGAGCTGTTTTTT.

This clone was counted a few times. The J gene is TRBJ1-2, the V gene TRBV5-1; D is ambiguous. Trimming cost V 2 bases and J 4 bases, with 9 bases left between them. The germline gives CDR1 SGHRS, CDR2 YFSETQ. This CDR3 is built from 13 residues. The CDR3 DNA follows: TGCGCCAGCAGCTTCCGGGTAGGCTATGGCTACACCTTC. It translates to CASSFRVGYGYTF.

This sequence joins TRBV29-1 and TRBJ2-6, with D unclear. Germline V CDR1 and CDR2: SQVTM, ANQGSEA. V lost 4 bases, J lost 2 bases, and 12 bases lay in between. CDR3 length: 15 residues. In DNA, the CDR3 is TGCAGCGTTGCCAAAGACACCCCTGGGGCCAACGTCCTGACTTTC. Amino acids: CSVAKDTPGANVLTF.

The rearrangement joins TRBV6-4 to TRBJ1-6; D gene uncertain. The CDR3 extends over 13 amino acids. Germline CDR1 MRHNA, CDR2 SNTAGT. V lost 6 bases to trimming and J lost 3 bases, with 6 bases between them. The CDR3 DNA reads as TGTGCCAGCAGGAGCGACTATAATTCACCCCTCCACTTT. Encoded protein: CASRSDYNSPLHF.

This sequence joins TRBV19 and TRBJ2-7; D is undetermined. V was trimmed by 5 bases and J by 1 base, leaving 9 bases between them. The CDR3 has 13 residues. Germline loops: CDR1 LNHDA, CDR2 SQIVND (reference sequence). The CDR3 region is CASSPSESYEQYF. CDR3 nucleotide sequence: TGTGCCAGTAGTCCCTCCGAGTCCTACGAGCAGTACTTC.

This clone was seen only a few times. V gene TRBV14 combines with J gene TRBJ1-5; no firm D call. The CDR3 sequence is 14 residues long. Germline V lookup: CDR1 SGHDN, CDR2 FVKESK. Deletions cut 0 bases from V and 4 bases from J, with 7 bases between. Here the CDR3 DNA reads TGTGCCAGCAGCCAAGATCGTCAGAATCAGCCCCAGCATTTT. This translates into CASSQDRQNQPQHF.